These 9 T cell receptor beta chains came from one sample sequenced in a study of cytomegalovirus exposure and HLA in healthy donors. Primers for the PCR totalled 60 Vbeta and 13 Jbeta. Method: immunoSEQ multiplex PCR; TCRdb's copy keeps in-frame clones and lacks some. The table lists 100,000 to 150,000 clones, 74% of them singletons. The sequenced material came from PBMCs. These receptors came from a woman aged 45 to 65 in good health and CMV-seropositive.

This clone has a handful of counts. The rearrangement uses TRBV27 and TRBJ2-2; 8 bases are shared with TRBD2. This CDR3 region has 17 residues. J was trimmed by 6 bases and V by 6 bases; bases with no gene match: 15. Germline assignment: CDR1 MNHEY and CDR2 SMNVEV (reference sequence). The CDR3, as DNA: TGTGCCAGCAGCTTTCCTCGGGGGGGGGCCGCCCCCGGGGAGCTGTTTTTT. Its protein is CASSFPRGGAAPGELFF.

The chain combines TRBV6-1 with TRBJ2-7; weak D call: TRBD1 (5 bases). V lost 2 bases, J lost 1 base, and 12 bases lay in between. The V gene's germline CDR1 is MNHNS and CDR2 SASEGT. The CDR3 spans 15 residues. The CDR3 sequence: CASSELDSQSYEQYF. In nucleotides, the CDR3 is TGTGCCAGCAGTGAATTAGACAGTCAATCCTACGAGCAGTACTTC.

This clone appeared a few times. The germline gene is not matched at one end of the junction; a read error may be the cause. The CDR3 loop reads CARSIVGTGPNSPLHF. Here the CDR3 DNA reads TGTGCCCGTAGTATCGTGGGGACAGGGCCCAATTCACCCCTCCACTTT. V is TRBV19 and J is TRBJ1-6, with 9 bases matching TRBD1. Germline-derived CDR1 and CDR2 are LNHDA and SQIVND (reference sequence). CDR3 size: 16 residues.

This clone was seen more than once but under ten times. The V call is TRBV18, the J call TRBJ1-2; TRBD1 agrees at 7 bases. Trimming at V came to 3 bases and at J to 0 bases, leaving 4 bases not matched to a gene. The CDR3 consists of 15 residues. Per the germline V gene, CDR1 is KGHSH and CDR2 is LQKENI. CDR3 sequence: CASSPGQVANYGYTF. The CDR3 coding sequence is TGTGCCAGCTCACCCGGACAGGTAGCTAACTATGGCTACACCTTC.

The chain uses TRBV18 and TRBJ2-7; 8 nucleotides agree with TRBD1. The length of the CDR3 is 16 residues. The germline gives CDR1 KGHSH, CDR2 LQKENI. V was clipped by 2 bases and J by 6 bases; unmatched bases: 12. CDR3 region: CASSPMGGQVTSEQYF. Written as DNA, the CDR3 is TGTGCCAGCTCACCAATGGGGGGACAGGTAACTTCCGAGCAGTACTTC.

This clone has only one observation. In nucleotides, the CDR3 is TGTGCCAGCAGTTACGCGGGAAGGCTTCAAGAGACCCAGTACTTC. Amino acid sequence: CASSYAGRLQETQYF. The genes are TRBV6-6 and TRBJ2-5; the D gene is possibly TRBD2 (6 bases). The CDR3 spans 15 residues. Germline V CDR1 and CDR2: MNHNY, SVGAGI (reference sequence). The ends were cut back, 2 bases at V and 2 bases at J, with 12 bases in the middle.

The table lists this clone with a few counts. The genes are TRBV30 and TRBJ2-5; 11 bases map to TRBD2. Losses at the gene ends were 1 base for V and 5 bases for J; bases not matched to a gene: 9. This CDR3 is 16 amino acids long. Germline values: CDR1 GTSNPN, CDR2 SVGIG (reference sequence). This CDR3 is CAWSDLGLAEGETQYF. The CDR3 DNA is TGTGCCTGGAGTGACCTGGGACTAGCGGAGGGGGAGACCCAGTACTTC.

This clone was detected a few times. The V gene is TRBV19, the J gene TRBJ1-1; the match to TRBD1 covers 8 bases. This CDR3 spans 16 amino acids. The ends lost 7 bases at V and 6 bases at J; junction bases unmatched: 16. The germline CDR1 and CDR2 sequences are LNHDA and SQIVND (reference sequence). The CDR3 loop reads CASNRATGGTGSEAFF. CDR3 sequence (DNA): TGTGCCAGTAATAGGGCGACGGGTGGGACAGGTTCTGAAGCTTTCTTT.

The chain carries TRBV5-1 and TRBJ2-7; no definite D call. V lost 4 bases and J lost 2, with 22 bases in between. This CDR3 comprises 17 residues. In germline, CDR1 is SGHRS, CDR2 YFSETQ. The CDR3 spells CASSLGRNTRHPYEQYF. The CDR3 DNA reads as TGCGCCAGCAGCCTGGGTCGGAACACGAGACACCCCTACGAGCAGTACTTC.